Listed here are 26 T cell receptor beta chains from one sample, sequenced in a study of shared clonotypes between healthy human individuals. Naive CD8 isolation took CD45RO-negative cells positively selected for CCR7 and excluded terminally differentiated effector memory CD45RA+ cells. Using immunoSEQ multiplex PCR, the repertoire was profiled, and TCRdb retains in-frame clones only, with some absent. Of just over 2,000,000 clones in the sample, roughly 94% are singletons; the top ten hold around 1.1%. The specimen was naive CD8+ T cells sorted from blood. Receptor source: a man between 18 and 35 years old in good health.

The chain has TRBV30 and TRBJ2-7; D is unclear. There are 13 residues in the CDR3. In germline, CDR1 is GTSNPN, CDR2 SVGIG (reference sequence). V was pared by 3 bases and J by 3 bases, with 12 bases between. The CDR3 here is CAWSADGYYEQYF. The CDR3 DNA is TGTGCCTGGAGCGCGGACGGGTACTACGAGCAGTACTTC. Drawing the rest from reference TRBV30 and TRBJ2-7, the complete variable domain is SQTIHQWPATLVQPVGSPLSLECTVEGTSNPNLYWYRQAAGRGLQLLFYSVGIGQISSEVPQNLSASRPQDRQFILSSKKLLLSDSGFYLCAWSADGYYEQYFGPGTRLTVT.

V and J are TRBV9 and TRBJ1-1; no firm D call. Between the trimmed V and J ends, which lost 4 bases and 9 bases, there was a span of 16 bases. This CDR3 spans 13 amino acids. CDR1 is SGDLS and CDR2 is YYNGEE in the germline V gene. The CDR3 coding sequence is TGTGCCAGCAGCATCGCTGAGGGCCGAAAAGCTTTCTTT. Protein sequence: CASSIAEGRKAFF.

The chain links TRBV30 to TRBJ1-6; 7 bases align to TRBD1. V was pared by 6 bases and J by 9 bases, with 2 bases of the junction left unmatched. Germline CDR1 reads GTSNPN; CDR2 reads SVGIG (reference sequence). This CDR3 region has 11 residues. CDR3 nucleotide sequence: TGTGCCTGCTCAGGGGGTTCACCCCTCCACTTT. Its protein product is CACSGGSPLHF.

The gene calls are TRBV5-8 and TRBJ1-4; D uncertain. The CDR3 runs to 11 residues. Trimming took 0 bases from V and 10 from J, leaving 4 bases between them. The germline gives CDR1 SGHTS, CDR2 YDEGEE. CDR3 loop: CASSLVGKLFF. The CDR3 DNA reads TGTGCCAGCAGCTTGGTTGGAAAACTGTTTTTT.

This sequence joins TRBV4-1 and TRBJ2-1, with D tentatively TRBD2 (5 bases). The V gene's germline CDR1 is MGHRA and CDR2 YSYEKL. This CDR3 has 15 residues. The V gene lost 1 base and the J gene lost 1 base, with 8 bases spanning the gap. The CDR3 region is CASSQALASYNEQFF. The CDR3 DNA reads TGCGCCAGCAGCCAAGCTCTAGCTTCCTACAATGAGCAGTTCTTC.

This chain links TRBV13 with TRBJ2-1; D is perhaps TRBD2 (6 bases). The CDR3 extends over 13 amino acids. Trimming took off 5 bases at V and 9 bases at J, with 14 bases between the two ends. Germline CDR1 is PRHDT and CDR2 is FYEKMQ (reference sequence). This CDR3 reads CASSPMAEGEQFF. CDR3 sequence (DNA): TGTGCCAGCAGCCCCATGGCGGAGGGTGAGCAGTTCTTC. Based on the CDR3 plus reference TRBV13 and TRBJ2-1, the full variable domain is AAGVIQSPRHLIKEKRETATLKCYPIPRHDTVYWYQQGPGQDPQFLISFYEKMQSDKGSIPDRFSAQQFSDYHSELNMSSLELGDSALYFCASSPMAEGEQFFGPGTRLTVL.

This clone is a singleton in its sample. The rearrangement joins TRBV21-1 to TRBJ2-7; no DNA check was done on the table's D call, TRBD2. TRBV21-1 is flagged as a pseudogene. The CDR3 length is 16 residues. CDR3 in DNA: TGTGCCAGCAGCATTCCCCCCAGCGCGGGACCGGGCGAGCAGTACTTC. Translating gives CASSIPPSAGPGEQYF.

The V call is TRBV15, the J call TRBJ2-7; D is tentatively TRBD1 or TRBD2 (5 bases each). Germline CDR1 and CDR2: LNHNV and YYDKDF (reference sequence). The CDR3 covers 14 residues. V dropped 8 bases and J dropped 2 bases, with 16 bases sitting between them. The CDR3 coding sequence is TGTGCCACCCGTCCGGGGACGGACGCCTACGAGCAGTACTTC. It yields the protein CATRPGTDAYEQYF.

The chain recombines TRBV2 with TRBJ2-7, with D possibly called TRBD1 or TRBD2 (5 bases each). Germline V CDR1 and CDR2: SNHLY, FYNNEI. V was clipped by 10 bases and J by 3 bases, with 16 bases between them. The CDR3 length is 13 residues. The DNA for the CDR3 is TGTGCCACCTCTTGGGGGAGTGGCTACGAGCAGTACTTC. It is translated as CATSWGSGYEQYF.

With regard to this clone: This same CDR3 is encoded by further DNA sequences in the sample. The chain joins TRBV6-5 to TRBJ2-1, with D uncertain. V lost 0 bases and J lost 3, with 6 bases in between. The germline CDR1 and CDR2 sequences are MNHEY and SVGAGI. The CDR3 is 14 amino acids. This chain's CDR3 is CASSYSVSYNEQFF. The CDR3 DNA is TGTGCCAGCAGTTACTCGGTCAGCTACAATGAGCAGTTCTTC.

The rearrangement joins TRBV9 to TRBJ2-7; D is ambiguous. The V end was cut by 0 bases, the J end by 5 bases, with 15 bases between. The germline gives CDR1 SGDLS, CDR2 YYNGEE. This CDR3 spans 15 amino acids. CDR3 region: CASSVGRQAWHEQYF. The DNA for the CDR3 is TGTGCCAGCAGCGTAGGAAGGCAGGCTTGGCACGAGCAGTACTTC.

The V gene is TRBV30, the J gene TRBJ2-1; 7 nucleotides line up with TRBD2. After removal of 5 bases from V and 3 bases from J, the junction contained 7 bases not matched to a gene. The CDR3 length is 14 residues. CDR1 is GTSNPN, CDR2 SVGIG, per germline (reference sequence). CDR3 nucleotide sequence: TGTGCCTGGGATACCGGGACTAACTACAATGAGCAGTTCTTC. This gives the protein CAWDTGTNYNEQFF.

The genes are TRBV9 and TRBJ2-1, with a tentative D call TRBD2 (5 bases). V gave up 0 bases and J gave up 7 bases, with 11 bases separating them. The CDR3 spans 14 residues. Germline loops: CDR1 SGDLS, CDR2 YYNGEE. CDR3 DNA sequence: TGTGCCAGCAGCGTAGAAGACCGAGGGAATGAGCAGTTCTTC. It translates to CASSVEDRGNEQFF.

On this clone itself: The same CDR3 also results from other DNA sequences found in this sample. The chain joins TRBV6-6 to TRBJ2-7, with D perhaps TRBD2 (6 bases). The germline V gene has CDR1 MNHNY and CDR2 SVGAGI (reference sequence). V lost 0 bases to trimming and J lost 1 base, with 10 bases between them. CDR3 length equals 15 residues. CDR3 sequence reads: CASSYSTGLSYEQYF. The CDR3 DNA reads TGTGCCAGCAGTTACTCGACCGGACTATCCTACGAGCAGTACTTC.

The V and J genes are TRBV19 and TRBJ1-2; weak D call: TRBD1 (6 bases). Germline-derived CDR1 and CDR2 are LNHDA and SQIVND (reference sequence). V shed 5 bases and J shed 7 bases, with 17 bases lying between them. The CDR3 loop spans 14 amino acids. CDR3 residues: CASSAYAGAGGYTF. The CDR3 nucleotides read TGTGCCAGTAGTGCCTATGCAGGGGCAGGTGGCTACACCTTC.

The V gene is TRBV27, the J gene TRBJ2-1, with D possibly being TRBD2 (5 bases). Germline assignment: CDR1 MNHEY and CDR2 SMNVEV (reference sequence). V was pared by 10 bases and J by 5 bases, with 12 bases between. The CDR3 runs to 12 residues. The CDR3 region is CATFSDNNEQFF. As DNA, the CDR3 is TGTGCCACCTTTAGCGATAACAATGAGCAGTTCTTC.

CDR3 loop: CASSYIAGEGETQYF. In DNA, the CDR3 is TGTGCCAGCAGTTACATAGCGGGGGAAGGAGAGACCCAGTACTTC. This chain links TRBV6-5 with TRBJ2-5, with 9 bases matching TRBD2. V shed 2 bases, J shed 4 bases, and the junction held 5 bases outside the gene matches. Per the germline V gene, CDR1 is MNHEY and CDR2 is SVGAGI. The CDR3 runs 15 residues.

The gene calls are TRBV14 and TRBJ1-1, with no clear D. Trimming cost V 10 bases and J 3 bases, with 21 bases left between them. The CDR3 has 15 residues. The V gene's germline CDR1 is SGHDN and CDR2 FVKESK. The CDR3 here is CATAYLDMGDTEAFF. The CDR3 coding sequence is TGTGCCACCGCCTACCTCGATATGGGTGACACTGAAGCTTTCTTT.

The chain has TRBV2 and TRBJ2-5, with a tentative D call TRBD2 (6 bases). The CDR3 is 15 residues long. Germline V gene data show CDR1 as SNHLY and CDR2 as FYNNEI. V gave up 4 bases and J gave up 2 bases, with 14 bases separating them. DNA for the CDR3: TGTGCCAGCAGTGGTTCTCGGGAGACTCAAGAGACCCAGTACTTC. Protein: CASSGSRETQETQYF.

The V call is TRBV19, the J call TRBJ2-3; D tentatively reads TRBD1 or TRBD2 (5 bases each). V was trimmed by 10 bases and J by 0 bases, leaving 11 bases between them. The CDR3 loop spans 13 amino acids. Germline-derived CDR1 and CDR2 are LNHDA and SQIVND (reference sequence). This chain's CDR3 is CAIGAASTDTQYF. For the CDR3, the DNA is TGTGCCATCGGGGCGGCTAGCACAGATACGCAGTATTTT.

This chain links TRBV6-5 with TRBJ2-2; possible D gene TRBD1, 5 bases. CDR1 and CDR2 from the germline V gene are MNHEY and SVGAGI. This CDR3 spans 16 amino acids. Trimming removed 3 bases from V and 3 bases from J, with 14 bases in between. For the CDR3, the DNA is TGTGCCAGCAGTTATGGGGCCCTAGGTCACACCGGGGAGCTGTTTTTT. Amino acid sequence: CASSYGALGHTGELFF.

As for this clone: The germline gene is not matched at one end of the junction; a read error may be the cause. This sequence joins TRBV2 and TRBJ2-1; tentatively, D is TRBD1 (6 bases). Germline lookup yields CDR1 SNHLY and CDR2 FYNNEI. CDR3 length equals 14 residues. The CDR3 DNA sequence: TGTGCCAGCAGTTTACAGGGTTCACACAATGAGCAGCTCTTC. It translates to CASSLQGSHNEQLF.

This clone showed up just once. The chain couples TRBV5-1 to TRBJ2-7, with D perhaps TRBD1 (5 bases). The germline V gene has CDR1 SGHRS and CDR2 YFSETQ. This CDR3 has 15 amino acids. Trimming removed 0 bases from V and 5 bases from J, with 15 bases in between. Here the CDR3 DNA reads TGCGCCAGCAGCTTGGACAGGAATTCTGGGAACGAGCAGTACTTC. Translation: CASSLDRNSGNEQYF.

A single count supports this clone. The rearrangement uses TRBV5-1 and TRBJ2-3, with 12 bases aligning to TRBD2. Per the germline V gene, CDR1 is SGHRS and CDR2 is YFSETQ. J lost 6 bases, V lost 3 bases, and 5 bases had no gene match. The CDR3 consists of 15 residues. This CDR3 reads CASSSTSGRRDTQYF. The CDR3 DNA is TGCGCCAGCAGCTCGACTAGCGGGAGAAGGGATACGCAGTATTTT. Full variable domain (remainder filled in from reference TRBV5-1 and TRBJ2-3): KAGVTQTPRYLIKTRGQQVTLSCSPISGHRSVSWYQQTPGQGLQFLFEYFSETQRNKGNFPGRFSGRQFSNSRSEMNVSTLELGDSALYLCASSSTSGRRDTQYFGPGTRLTVL.

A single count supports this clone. The CDR3 spells CASSLPRTYEQYF. The CDR3 DNA follows: TGTGCCAGCAGCTTACCCAGGACCTACGAGCAGTACTTC. The chain is built from TRBV7-9 and TRBJ2-7, with D unclear. Per the germline V gene, CDR1 is SEHNR and CDR2 is FQNEAQ (reference sequence). V was shortened by 2 bases and J by 2 bases, with 7 bases between the two germline ends. This CDR3 is 13 amino acids long.

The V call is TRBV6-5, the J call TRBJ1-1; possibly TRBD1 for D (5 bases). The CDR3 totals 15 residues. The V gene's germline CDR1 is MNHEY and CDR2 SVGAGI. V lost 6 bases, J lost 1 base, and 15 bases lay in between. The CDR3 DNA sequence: TGTGCCAGCAGAGTCCATTCTGGGGGGAACACTGAAGCTTTCTTT. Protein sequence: CASRVHSGGNTEAFF.